This entry lists 13 T cell receptor beta chains sequenced from one sample in a study of blood T cell repertoires in COVID-19 (dated by TCRdb to between 2020 and 2021). Library preparation was by the immunoSEQ multiplex PCR assay. What TCRdb holds here is the immuneACCESS table cut down to in-frame rearrangements. Part of the clones is not present; checked against another copy, under half of the missing clones reflect an unresolved V gene, and the others are unexplained. Recorded for this sample are about 60,000 clones; approximately 91% of them occurred a single time. 3% to 4.5% of the sample is taken by the ten largest. Specimen: peripheral blood. The receptors stem from a man between 70 and 80 years old with acute or convalescent COVID-19.

This clone was seen just once. This chain connects TRBV5-1 to TRBJ2-3; D not resolved. The V and J ends lost 4 bases and 3 bases respectively, with 15 bases between them. Germline-derived CDR1 and CDR2 are SGHRS and YFSETQ. The CDR3 length is 15 residues. The CDR3 sequence: CASSLRPEDTDTQYF. CDR3 coding DNA: TGCGCCAGCAGCCTGCGCCCAGAGGATACAGATACGCAGTATTTT.

The rearrangement uses TRBV6-6 and TRBJ2-5; TRBD2 matches at 9 bases. V lost 5 bases to trimming and J lost 1 base; unmatched junction nucleotides: 8. Germline values: CDR1 MNHNY, CDR2 SVGAGI (reference sequence). This CDR3 comprises 16 residues. The CDR3 here is CASSGGSGGPQETQYF. In nucleotides, the CDR3 is TGTGCCAGCAGTGGGGGGAGCGGGGGGCCCCAAGAGACCCAGTACTTC.

V is TRBV2 and J is TRBJ2-1; D call uncertain. The CDR3 is 16 residues long. Germline V gives CDR1 SNHLY, CDR2 FYNNEI. Deletions cut 2 bases from V and 7 bases from J, with 18 bases between. The DNA of the CDR3 is TGTGCCAGCAGTGAAAGGATAACTATCGTAGGAAATGAGCAGTTCTTC. This gives the protein CASSERITIVGNEQFF.

This clone was counted a few times. The chain is built from TRBV30 and TRBJ2-7, with 11 positions matching TRBD2. The V gene's germline CDR1 is GTSNPN and CDR2 SVGIG (reference sequence). The CDR3 spans 17 residues. The V and J ends lost 2 bases and 2 bases, in that order; junction bases with no gene match: 11. The CDR3: CAWSLAPRLAGTYEQYF. The CDR3 DNA follows: TGTGCCTGGAGTTTAGCCCCCAGACTAGCGGGGACCTACGAGCAGTACTTC. Variable domain in full (rest from reference TRBV30 and TRBJ2-7): SQTIHQWPATLVQPVGSPLSLECTVEGTSNPNLYWYRQAAGRGLQLLFYSVGIGQISSEVPQNLSASRPQDRQFILSSKKLLLSDSGFYLCAWSLAPRLAGTYEQYFGPGTRLTVT.

This sequence joins TRBV4-2 and TRBJ1-2; D is unresolved. The CDR3 sequence is 16 residues long. Germline V gene sequence: CDR1 LGHNA, CDR2 YNFKEQ. Trimming stripped 4 bases from V and 5 bases from J, with 20 bases between. CDR3 coding DNA: TGTGCCAGCAGCCTTTCTTTCGGGATTACCTTTTATGGCTACACCTTC. Translating gives CASSLSFGITFYGYTF.

V usage is TRBV27 and J usage is TRBJ2-2; D possibly corresponds to TRBD1 (8 bases). Trimming took 5 bases from V and 1 from J, leaving 14 bases between them. Germline V gives CDR1 MNHEY, CDR2 SMNVEV (reference sequence). The CDR3 is 16 amino acids. In DNA, the CDR3 is TGTGCCAGCAGTAACAGGGGGAGGGTGAACACCGGGGAGCTGTTTTTT. The encoded protein is CASSNRGRVNTGELFF.

This clone came up once. The rearrangement uses TRBV30 and TRBJ2-6, with D perhaps matching TRBD1 (5 bases). The CDR3 has 18 residues. Germline loops: CDR1 GTSNPN, CDR2 SVGIG (reference sequence). The V end was cut by 0 bases, the J end by 2 bases, with 17 bases between. The CDR3 DNA sequence: TGTGCCTGGAGTGTACCCCCCGGACAAGCTCCTGGGGCCAACGTCCTGACTTTC. This codes for CAWSVPPGQAPGANVLTF.

The chain combines TRBV25-1 with TRBJ2-3; 11 bases match TRBD2. The V gene's germline CDR1 is MGHDK and CDR2 SYGVNS. The junction had 8 bases not matched to a gene; V was cut back by 7 bases and J by 5 bases. The CDR3 has 15 amino acids. The CDR3 reads CASTSSSGGRDTQYF. For the CDR3, the DNA is TGTGCCAGCACCAGCTCTAGCGGGGGGAGAGATACGCAGTATTTT.

V gene TRBV29-1 combines with J gene TRBJ1-1; a weak D match, TRBD1 (5 bases). Trimming pared 3 bases from V and 5 bases from J, leaving 16 bases between. The CDR3 is made up of 14 amino acids. CDR1 is SQVTM, CDR2 ANQGSEA, per germline. CDR3 residues: CSVDGPGYRTEAFF. DNA for the CDR3: TGCAGCGTTGATGGCCCAGGGTATCGGACTGAAGCTTTCTTT.

The chain couples TRBV6-5 to TRBJ2-2; possibly TRBD2 for D (6 bases). Trimming removed 3 bases from V and 6 bases from J, with 14 bases in between. Germline V lookup: CDR1 MNHEY, CDR2 SVGAGI. This CDR3 contains 15 residues. The CDR3 loop reads CASSYRPRGAGELFF. The CDR3 DNA is TGTGCCAGCAGTTATCGGCCCCGCGGGGCCGGGGAGCTGTTTTTT.

The CDR3 bases are TGTGCCAGCAGCCTGAGAAATCAGCCCCAGCATTTT. Amino acids: CASSLRNQPQHF. J is TRBJ1-5 and V is TRBV28, with D hard to call. The CDR3 is 12 residues long. Germline CDR1 is MDHEN and CDR2 is SYDVKM. The V end was cut by 6 bases, the J end by 4 bases, with 7 bases between. The variable domain in full, with the rest retrieved from reference TRBV28 and TRBJ1-5, is DVKVTQSSRYLVKRTGEKVFLECVQDMDHENMFWYRQDPGLGLRLIYFSYDVKMKEKGDIPEGYSVSREKKERFSLILESASTNQTSMYLCASSLRNQPQHFGDGTRLSIL.

CDR3 in DNA: TGTGCCAGCAGCCAAGGGGACAGGGCCTCCTACGAGCAGTACTTC. It specifies CASSQGDRASYEQYF. J is TRBJ2-7 and V is TRBV4-2; TRBD1 matches 9 bases. This CDR3 region has 15 residues. CDR1 and CDR2 (germline): LGHNA, YNFKEQ. J gave up 0 bases and V 1 base, and 1 base lay outside the gene matches.

The chain joins TRBV2 to TRBJ2-5, with D perhaps matching TRBD2 (6 bases). The V end lost 6 bases, the J end lost 5 bases, and 13 bases lay between the germline ends. Germline-derived CDR1 and CDR2 are SNHLY and FYNNEI. The CDR3 has 13 residues. CDR3 DNA sequence: TGTGCCAGCAGGTTTGGCGGGGTGGAGACCCAGTACTTC. The encoded protein is CASRFGGVETQYF.